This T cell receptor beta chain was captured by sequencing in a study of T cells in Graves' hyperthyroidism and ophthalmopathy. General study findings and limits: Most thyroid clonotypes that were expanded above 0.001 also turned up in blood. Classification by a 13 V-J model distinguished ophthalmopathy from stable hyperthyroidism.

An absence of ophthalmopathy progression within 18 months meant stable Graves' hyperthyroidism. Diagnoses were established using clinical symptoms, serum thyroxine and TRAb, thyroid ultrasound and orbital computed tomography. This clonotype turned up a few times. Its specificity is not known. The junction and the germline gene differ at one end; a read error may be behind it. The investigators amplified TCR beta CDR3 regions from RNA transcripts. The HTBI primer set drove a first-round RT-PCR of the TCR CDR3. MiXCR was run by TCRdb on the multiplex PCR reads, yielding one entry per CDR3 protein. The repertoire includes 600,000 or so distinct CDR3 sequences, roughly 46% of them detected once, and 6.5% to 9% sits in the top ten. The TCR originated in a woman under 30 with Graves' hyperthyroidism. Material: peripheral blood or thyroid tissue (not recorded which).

The DNA of the CDR3 is TGTGCCAGCAGTACACCGGGACTAGCGTTAGGGGAGACCCAGTACTTC. Protein: CASSTPGLALGETQYF. This chain connects TRBV10-3 to TRBJ2-5, with 10 bases fitting TRBD2. This CDR3 is 16 amino acids long. Germline CDR1 is ENHRY and CDR2 is SYGVKD.